One and the same sample provided the 6 T cell receptor beta chains below, sequenced in a study of CD8+ T cells in alopecia areata. Extraction of RNA preceded its reverse transcription into cDNA, which served as the sequencing template. Measured with immunoSEQ multiplex PCR; TCRdb has only the in-frame clones, and not every one. In the table there are about 120,000 clones, around two fifths of which are singletons. Material: CD4+ T cells sorted from blood. Receptors originate from a human donor with alopecia areata.

The gene calls are TRBV20-1 and TRBJ2-1, with D unclear. The V gene lost 3 bases and the J gene lost 5 bases, with 5 bases spanning the gap. CDR1 is DFQATT, CDR2 SNEGSKA, per germline (reference sequence). The CDR3 has 11 residues. The CDR3 is CSASVNNEQFF. The CDR3, as DNA: TGCAGTGCTAGTGTGAACAATGAGCAGTTCTTC.

The V gene is TRBV5-1, the J gene TRBJ1-1; 7 nucleotides align to TRBD1. The germline V gene encodes CDR1 SGHRS and CDR2 YFSETQ. J was trimmed by 3 bases and V by 2 bases; bases with no gene match: 7. CDR3 size: 15 residues. The DNA of the CDR3 is TGCGCCAGCAGCTTTACAGGGGAAGGTTACACTGAAGCTTTCTTT. This codes for CASSFTGEGYTEAFF.

This clone has only a few counts. The chain has TRBV13 and TRBJ2-7; D may be TRBD1 (6 bases). Germline CDR1 PRHDT, CDR2 FYEKMQ (reference sequence). V was trimmed by 8 bases and J by 3 bases, leaving 17 bases between them. The length of the CDR3 is 14 residues. The CDR3 nucleotides are TGTGCCAGCGGGCGTGGGGGCCAGCTCTACGAGCAGTACTTC. Translation gives CASGRGGQLYEQYF.

Written as DNA, the CDR3 is TGCGCCAGCAGCTTCACGCGGGATACGCAGTATTTT. It is translated as CASSFTRDTQYF. The chain employs TRBV5-1 and TRBJ2-3; no clear D. The CDR3 covers 12 residues. Trimming took 2 bases from V and 6 from J, leaving 7 bases between them. Per germline, CDR1 SGHRS and CDR2 YFSETQ.

V usage is TRBV11-2 and J usage is TRBJ2-3, with 8 bases matching TRBD2. Looked up from germline, CDR1 is SGHAT and CDR2 is FQNNGV. There are 16 residues in the CDR3. Losses at the gene ends were 1 base for V and 3 bases for J; bases not matched to a gene: 6. Written as DNA, the CDR3 is TGTGCCAGCAGCTTAGGCGGGAGGAGTGGGACAGATACGCAGTATTTT. This codes for CASSLGGRSGTDTQYF.

V usage is TRBV6-5 and J usage is TRBJ1-1; D is possibly TRBD1 (6 bases). Germline CDR1 reads MNHEY; CDR2 reads SVGAGI. V lost 4 bases, J lost 1 base, and 16 bases lay in between. The CDR3 totals 16 residues. CDR3 DNA sequence: TGTGCCAGCAGTTCGACTGGGGGCCCCGAGAACACTGAAGCTTTCTTT. Translated: CASSSTGGPENTEAFF.